The 11 T cell receptor beta chains presented below share a single source sample, sequenced in a study of neurological immune-mediated disorders. Using its own MiXCR run on the 5' RACE reads, TCRdb lists one record per CDR3 protein. This table has over 35,000 distinct CDR3 sequences, 2.5% appearing once. Sequenced input: PBMCs. Receptor source: a man over 45 with multiple sclerosis.

This clonotype was counted ten times or more. The chain employs TRBV7-8 and TRBJ1-1; TRBD1 aligns across 9 bases. V shed 0 bases and J 5 bases; nucleotides not matched to a gene: 13. Germline V gene data show CDR1 as SGHVS and CDR2 as FQNEAQ. This CDR3 has 18 residues. CDR3 DNA: TGTGCCAGCAGCTTAGCAGAGGGACAGGGTGTAATGGGGACTGAAGCTTTCTTT. Protein product: CASSLAEGQGVMGTEAFF. The full variable domain, rest sourced from reference TRBV7-8 and TRBJ1-1, is GAGVSQSPRYKVAKRGQDVALRCDPISGHVSLFWYQQALGQGPEFLTYFQNEAQLDKSGLPSDRFFAERPEGSVSTLKIQRTQQEDSAVYLCASSLAEGQGVMGTEAFFGQGTRLTVV.

This clonotype was seen ten or more times. V gene TRBV3-1 combines with J gene TRBJ1-5, with unresolved D. Germline V gene lookup returns CDR1 LGHDT and CDR2 YNNKEL (reference sequence). CDR3 size: 14 residues. V was cut by 0 bases and J by 9 bases, with 12 bases left in between. This CDR3 reads CASSQDLVPGPQHF. In DNA, the CDR3 is TGTGCCAGCAGCCAAGATCTTGTCCCAGGGCCCCAGCATTTT.

The sample holds one count of this clonotype. At one of its ends the junction is not consistent with the germline gene, which may arise from a read error. V usage is TRBV6-5 and J usage is TRBJ1-6; D may be TRBD1 (6 bases). This CDR3 has 15 residues. Germline-derived CDR1 and CDR2 are MNHEY and SVGAGI. This CDR3 reads CASSPRKGGNSPLNF. In DNA, the CDR3 is TGTGCCAGCAGTCCCCGGAAAGGGGGTAATTCACCCCTCAACTTT.

This clonotype was recorded many times. The chain combines TRBV5-1 with TRBJ1-2; D remains unclear. Germline CDR1 and CDR2: SGHRS and YFSETQ. The CDR3 covers 13 residues. Trimming took off 0 bases at V and 8 bases at J, with 11 bases between the two ends. The CDR3 region has the DNA TGCGCCAGCAGCTTGGATGAAGTGGGGGGCTACACCTTC. This sequence encodes CASSLDEVGGYTF.

This clonotype has at least ten counts. The rearrangement links TRBV7-3 to TRBJ2-3; D is unresolved. This CDR3 has 16 residues. Per germline, CDR1 SGHTA and CDR2 FQGTGA. Trimming cost V 1 base and J 3 bases, with 14 bases left between them. In DNA, the CDR3 is TGTGCCAGCAGCTTAAGTCCTGGGATAAGAACAGATACGCAGTATTTT. Its translation: CASSLSPGIRTDTQYF.

At least ten counts were recorded for this clonotype. The genes are TRBV5-1 and TRBJ1-1; D is unclear. The CDR3 spans 14 residues. CDR1 and CDR2 from the germline V gene are SGHRS and YFSETQ. V lost 7 bases, J lost 4 bases, and 17 bases lay in between. The CDR3 sequence is CASGEEGFRTEAFF. As DNA, the CDR3 is TGCGCCAGCGGCGAAGAGGGTTTCCGCACTGAAGCTTTCTTT.

The table lists this clonotype with many counts. This rearrangement joins TRBV7-3 to TRBJ2-5; D is tentatively TRBD1 or TRBD2 (5 bases each). This CDR3 region has 15 residues. Germline assignment: CDR1 SGHTA and CDR2 FQGTGA. V was shortened by 5 bases and J by 5 bases, with 18 bases between the two germline ends. CDR3 amino acids: CASSPWGSAGETQYF. DNA of the CDR3: TGTGCCAGCAGCCCGTGGGGGTCGGCAGGGGAGACCCAGTACTTC.

The table lists this clonotype with a few counts. The chain uses TRBV12-3 or TRBV12-4 and TRBJ1-1; the match to TRBD1 covers 7 bases. The CDR3 is 16 amino acids. Germline trimming cut 3 bases from V and 1 base from J; bases unmatched to any gene: 8. The CDR3 DNA is TGTGCCAGCAGTTTTAATGTGGACAGGAAGAACACTGAAGCTTTCTTT. This gives the protein CASSFNVDRKNTEAFF.

This clonotype occurred many times. This chain connects TRBV12-3 or TRBV12-4 to TRBJ2-1; D might be TRBD2 (5 bases). The CDR3 sequence is 18 residues long. V lost 4 bases and J lost 10, with 29 bases in between. The CDR3 bases are TGTGCCAGCAGTTCTAAGAGGACTGGGCTGTCCGAGATAAGGGAGCAGTTCTTC. Translation gives CASSSKRTGLSEIREQFF.

With respect to this clonotype: Its ends do not fully match the called genes, so a read error is possible. The genes are TRBV6-2 or TRBV6-3 and TRBJ2-2, with 8 bases fitting TRBD1. The CDR3 runs to 15 residues. Germline CDR1 and CDR2: MNHEY and SVGEGT. CDR3 protein: CVSSVDRVFTGELFF. For the CDR3, the DNA is TGTGTCAGCAGTGTGGACAGGGTGTTTACCGGGGAGCTGTTTTTT.

This clonotype has a count of ten or more. The CDR3 loop reads CASRQPTGSSYNEQFF. CDR3 sequence (DNA): TGCGCCAGCAGACAACCCACAGGGAGCTCCTACAATGAGCAGTTCTTC. The chain is built from TRBV5-1 and TRBJ2-1; possibly TRBD1 for D (6 bases). In germline, CDR1 is SGHRS, CDR2 YFSETQ. V lost 5 bases and J 0 bases, leaving 15 bases between the germline ends. The CDR3 runs to 16 residues.